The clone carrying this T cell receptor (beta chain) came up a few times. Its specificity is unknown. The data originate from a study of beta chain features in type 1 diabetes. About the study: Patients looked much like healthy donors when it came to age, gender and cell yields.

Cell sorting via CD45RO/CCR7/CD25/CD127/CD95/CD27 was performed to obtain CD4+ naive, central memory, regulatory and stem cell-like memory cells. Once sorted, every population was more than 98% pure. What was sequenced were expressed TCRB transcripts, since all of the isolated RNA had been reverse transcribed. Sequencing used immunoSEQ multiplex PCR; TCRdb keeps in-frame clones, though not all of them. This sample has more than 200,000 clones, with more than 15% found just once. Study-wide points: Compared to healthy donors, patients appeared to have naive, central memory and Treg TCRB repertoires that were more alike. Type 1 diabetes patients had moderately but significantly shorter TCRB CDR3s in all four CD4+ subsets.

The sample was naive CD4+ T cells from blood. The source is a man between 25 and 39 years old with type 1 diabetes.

The CDR3 DNA sequence: TGCAGCCTCAGGACGGCCGGCTATGGCTACACCTTC. This gives the protein CSLRTAGYGYTF. The genes are TRBV29-1 and TRBJ1-2, with no clear D. V lost 8 bases to trimming and J lost 4 bases, with 14 bases between them. The CDR3 totals 12 residues. The germline gives CDR1 SQVTM, CDR2 ANQGSEA.